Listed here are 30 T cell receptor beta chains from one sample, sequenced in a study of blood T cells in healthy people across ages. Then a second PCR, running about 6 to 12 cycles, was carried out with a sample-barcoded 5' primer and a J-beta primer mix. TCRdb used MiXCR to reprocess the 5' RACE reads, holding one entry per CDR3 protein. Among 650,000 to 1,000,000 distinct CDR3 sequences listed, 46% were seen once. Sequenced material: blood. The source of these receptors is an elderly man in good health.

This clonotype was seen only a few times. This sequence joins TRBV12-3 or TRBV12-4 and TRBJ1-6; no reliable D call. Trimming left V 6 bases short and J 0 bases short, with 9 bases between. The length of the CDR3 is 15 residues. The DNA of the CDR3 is TGTGCCAGCAGCCAGGAGAGCTCCTATAATTCACCCCTCCACTTT. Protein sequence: CASSQESSYNSPLHF.

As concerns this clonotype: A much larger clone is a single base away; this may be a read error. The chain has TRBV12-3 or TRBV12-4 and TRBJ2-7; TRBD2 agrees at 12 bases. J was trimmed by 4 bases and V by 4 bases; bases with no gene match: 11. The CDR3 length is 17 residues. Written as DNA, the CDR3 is TGTGCCAGCAGTTCAGAGAAAGGACTAGCGGGACTTTACGAGCAGTACTTC. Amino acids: CASSSEKGLAGLYEQYF.

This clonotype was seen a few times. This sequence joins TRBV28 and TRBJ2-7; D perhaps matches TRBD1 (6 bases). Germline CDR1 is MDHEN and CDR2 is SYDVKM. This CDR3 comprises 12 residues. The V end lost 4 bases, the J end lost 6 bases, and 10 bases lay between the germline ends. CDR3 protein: CASSYRAFEQYF. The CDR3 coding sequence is TGTGCCAGCAGTTACAGGGCTTTCGAGCAGTACTTC.

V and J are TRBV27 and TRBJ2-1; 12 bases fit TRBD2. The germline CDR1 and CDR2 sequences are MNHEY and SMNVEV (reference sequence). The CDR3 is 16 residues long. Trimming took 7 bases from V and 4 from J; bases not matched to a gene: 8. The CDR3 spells CASNPSGGARYNEQFF. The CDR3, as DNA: TGTGCCAGCAATCCTAGCGGGGGGGCGAGATACAATGAGCAGTTCTTC.

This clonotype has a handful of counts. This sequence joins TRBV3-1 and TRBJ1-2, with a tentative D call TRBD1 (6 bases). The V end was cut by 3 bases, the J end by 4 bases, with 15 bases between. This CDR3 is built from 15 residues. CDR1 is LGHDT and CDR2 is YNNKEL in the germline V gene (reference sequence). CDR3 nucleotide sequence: TGTGCCAGCAGCCAGACGACAGGTTTTGGCTATGGCTACACCTTC. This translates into CASSQTTGFGYGYTF. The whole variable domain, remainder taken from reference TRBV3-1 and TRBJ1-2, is DTAVSQTPKYLVTQMGNDKSIKCEQNLGHDTMYWYKQDSKKFLKIMFSYNNKELIINETVPNRFSPKSPDKAHLNLHINSLELGDSAVYFCASSQTTGFGYGYTFGSGTRLTVV.

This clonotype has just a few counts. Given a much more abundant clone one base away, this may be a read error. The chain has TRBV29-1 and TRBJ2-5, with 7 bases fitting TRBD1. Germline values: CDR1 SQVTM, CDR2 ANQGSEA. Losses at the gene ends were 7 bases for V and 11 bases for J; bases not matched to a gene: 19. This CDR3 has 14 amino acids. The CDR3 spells CSGEPGQRPNEQYF. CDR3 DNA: TGCAGCGGAGAACCGGGACAGAGGCCTAATGAGCAGTACTTC.

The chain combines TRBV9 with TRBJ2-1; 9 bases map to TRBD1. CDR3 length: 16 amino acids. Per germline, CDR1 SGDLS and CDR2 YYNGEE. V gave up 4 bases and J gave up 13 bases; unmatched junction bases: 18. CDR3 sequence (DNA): TGTGCCAGCAGCTCACGTAATACAGGGGGCCTAGAGACCCAGTTCTTC. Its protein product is CASSSRNTGGLETQFF.

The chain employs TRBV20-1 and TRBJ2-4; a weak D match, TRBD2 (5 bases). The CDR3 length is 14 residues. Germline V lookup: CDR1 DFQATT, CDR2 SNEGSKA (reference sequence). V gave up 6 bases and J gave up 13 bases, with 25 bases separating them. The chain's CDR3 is CSAGRPAELGEQYF. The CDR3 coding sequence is TGCAGTGCGGGCCGACCAGCGGAACTCGGGGAGCAGTACTTC.

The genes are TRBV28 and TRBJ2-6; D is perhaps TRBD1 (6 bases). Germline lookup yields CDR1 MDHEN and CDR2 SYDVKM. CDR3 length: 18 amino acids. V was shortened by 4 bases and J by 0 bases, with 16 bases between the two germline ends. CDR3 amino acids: CASSWHRAQSSGANVLTF. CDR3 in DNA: TGTGCCAGCAGTTGGCACAGGGCCCAAAGCTCTGGGGCCAACGTCCTGACTTTC. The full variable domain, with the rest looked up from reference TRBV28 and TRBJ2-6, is DVKVTQSSRYLVKRTGEKVFLECVQDMDHENMFWYRQDPGLGLRLIYFSYDVKMKEKGDIPEGYSVSREKKERFSLILESASTNQTSMYLCASSWHRAQSSGANVLTFGAGSRLTVL.

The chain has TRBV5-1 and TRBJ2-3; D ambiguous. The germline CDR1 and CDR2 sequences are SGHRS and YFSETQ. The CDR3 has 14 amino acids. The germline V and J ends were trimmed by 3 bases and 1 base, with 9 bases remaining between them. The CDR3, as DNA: TGCGCCAGCAGCTCGCTATATGGCACAGATACGCAGTATTTT. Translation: CASSSLYGTDTQYF.

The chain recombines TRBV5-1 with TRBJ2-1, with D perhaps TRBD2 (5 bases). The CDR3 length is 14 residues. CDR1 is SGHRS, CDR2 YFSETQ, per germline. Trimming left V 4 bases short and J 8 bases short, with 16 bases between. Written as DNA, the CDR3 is TGCGCCAGCAGCGAAGGAAAGAGGGCCGATGAGCAGTTCTTC. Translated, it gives CASSEGKRADEQFF.

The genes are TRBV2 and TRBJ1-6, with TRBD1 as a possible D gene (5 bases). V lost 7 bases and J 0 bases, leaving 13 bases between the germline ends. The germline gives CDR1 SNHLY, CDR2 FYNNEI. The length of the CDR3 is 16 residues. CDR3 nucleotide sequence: TGTGCCAGCATTACCGGGACCTACTCCTATAATTCACCCCTCCACTTT. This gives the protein CASITGTYSYNSPLHF.

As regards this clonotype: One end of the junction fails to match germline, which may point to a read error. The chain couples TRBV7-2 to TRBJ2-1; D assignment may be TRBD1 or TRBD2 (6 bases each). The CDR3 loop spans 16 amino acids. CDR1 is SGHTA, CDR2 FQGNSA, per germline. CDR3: CASSRGLRSSYDEQFF. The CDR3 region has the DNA TGTGCCAGCAGCCGGGGGCTGCGTAGCTCCTACGATGAGCAGTTCTTC. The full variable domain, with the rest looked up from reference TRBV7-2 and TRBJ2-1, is GAGVSQSPSNKVTEKGKDVELRCDPISGHTALYWYRQSLGQGLEFLIYFQGNSAPDKSGLPSDRFSAERTGGSVSTLTIQRTQQEDSAVYLCASSRGLRSSYDEQFFGPGTRLTVL.

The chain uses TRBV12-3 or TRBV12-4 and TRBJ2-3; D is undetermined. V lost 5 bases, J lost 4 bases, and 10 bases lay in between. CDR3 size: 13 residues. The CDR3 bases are TGTGCCAGCAGTACCGACTTCGCAGATACGCAGTATTTT. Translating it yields CASSTDFADTQYF.

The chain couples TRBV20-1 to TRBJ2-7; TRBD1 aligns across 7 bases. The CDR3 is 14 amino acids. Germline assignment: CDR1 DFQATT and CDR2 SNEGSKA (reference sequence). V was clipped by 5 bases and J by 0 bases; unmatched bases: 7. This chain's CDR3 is CSAGRDSSSYEQYF. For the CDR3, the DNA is TGCAGTGCTGGCCGGGACAGTAGCTCCTACGAGCAGTACTTC.

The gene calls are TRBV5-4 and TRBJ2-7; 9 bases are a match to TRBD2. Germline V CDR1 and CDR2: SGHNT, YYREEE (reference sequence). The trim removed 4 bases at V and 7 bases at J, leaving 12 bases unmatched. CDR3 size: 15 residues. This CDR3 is CASSIAGASYNEQYF. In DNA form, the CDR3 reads TGTGCCAGCAGCATAGCGGGAGCGTCCTACAATGAGCAGTACTTC.

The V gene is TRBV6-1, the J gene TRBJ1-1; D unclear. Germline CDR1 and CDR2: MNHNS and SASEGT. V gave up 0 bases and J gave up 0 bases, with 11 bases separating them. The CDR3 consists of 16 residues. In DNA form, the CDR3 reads TGTGCCAGCAGTGAAGCGCTTCGGGCAATGAACACTGAAGCTTTCTTT. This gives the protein CASSEALRAMNTEAFF.

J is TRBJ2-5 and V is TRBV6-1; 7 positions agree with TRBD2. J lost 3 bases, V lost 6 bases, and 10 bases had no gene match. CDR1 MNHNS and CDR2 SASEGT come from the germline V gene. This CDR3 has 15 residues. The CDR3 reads CASRVLGLPEETQYF. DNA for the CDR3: TGTGCCAGCAGGGTCTTGGGACTACCGGAAGAGACCCAGTACTTC.

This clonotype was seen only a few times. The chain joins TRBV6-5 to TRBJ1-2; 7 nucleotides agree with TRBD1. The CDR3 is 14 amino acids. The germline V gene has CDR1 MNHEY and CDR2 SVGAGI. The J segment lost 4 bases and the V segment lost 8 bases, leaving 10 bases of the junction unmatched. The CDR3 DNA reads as TGTGCCAGCCGGGGCACTTGGGACAGCTATGGCTACACCTTC. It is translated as CASRGTWDSYGYTF.

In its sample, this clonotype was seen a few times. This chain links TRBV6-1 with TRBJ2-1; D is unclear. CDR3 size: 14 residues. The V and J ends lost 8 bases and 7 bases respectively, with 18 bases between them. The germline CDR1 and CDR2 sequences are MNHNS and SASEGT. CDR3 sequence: CASRMGNEINEQFF. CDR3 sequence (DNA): TGTGCCAGCCGAATGGGGAACGAGATAAATGAGCAGTTCTTC.

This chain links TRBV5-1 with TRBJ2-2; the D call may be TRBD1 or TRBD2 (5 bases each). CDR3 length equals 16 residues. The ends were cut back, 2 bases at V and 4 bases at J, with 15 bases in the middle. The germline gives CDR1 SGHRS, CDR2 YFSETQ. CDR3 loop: CASSLPGRTATGELFF. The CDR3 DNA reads TGCGCCAGCAGCTTACCGGGACGGACTGCCACCGGGGAGCTGTTTTTT.

The CDR3 nucleotides are TGTGCCAGCAGCTATTCGACCCCGGGAGGACAGACCTACGAGCAGTACTTC. It is translated as CASSYSTPGGQTYEQYF. The genes are TRBV7-9 and TRBJ2-7; D might be TRBD2 (7 bases). V was shortened by 4 bases and J by 2 bases, with 21 bases between the two germline ends. The CDR3 totals 17 residues. Per the germline V gene, CDR1 is SEHNR and CDR2 is FQNEAQ (reference sequence).

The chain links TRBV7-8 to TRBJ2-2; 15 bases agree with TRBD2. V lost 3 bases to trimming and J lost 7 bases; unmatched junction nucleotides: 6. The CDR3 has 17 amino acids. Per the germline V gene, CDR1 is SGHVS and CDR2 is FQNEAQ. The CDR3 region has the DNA TGTGCCAGCAGCTTTGGACTAGCGGGAGGGCCTAGCGGGGAGCTGTTTTTT. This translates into CASSFGLAGGPSGELFF.

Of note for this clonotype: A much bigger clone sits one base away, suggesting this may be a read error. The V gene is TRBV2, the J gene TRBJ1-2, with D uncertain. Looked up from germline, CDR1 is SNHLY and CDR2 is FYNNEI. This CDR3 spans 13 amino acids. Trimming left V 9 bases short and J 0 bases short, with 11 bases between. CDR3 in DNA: TGTGCCAGTGAAGGCCGTGCTAACTATGGCTACACCTTC. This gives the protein CASEGRANYGYTF.

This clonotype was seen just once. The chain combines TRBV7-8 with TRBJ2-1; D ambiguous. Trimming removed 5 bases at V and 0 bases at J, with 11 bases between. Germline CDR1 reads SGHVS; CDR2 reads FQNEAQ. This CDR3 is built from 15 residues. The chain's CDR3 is CASSPDDRSYNEQFF. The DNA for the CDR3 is TGTGCCAGCAGCCCGGACGACCGCTCCTACAATGAGCAGTTCTTC.

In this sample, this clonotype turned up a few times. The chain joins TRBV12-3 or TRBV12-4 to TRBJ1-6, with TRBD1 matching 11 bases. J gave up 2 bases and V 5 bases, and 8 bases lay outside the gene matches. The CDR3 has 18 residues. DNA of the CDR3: TGTGCCAGCAGTCGAAGGACAGGGGGCGCTACCTATAATTCACCCCTCCACTTT. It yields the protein CASSRRTGGATYNSPLHF.

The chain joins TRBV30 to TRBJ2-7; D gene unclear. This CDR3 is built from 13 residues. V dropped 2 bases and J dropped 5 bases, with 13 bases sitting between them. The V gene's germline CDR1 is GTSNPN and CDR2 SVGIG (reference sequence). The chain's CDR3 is CAWSRLASNEQYF. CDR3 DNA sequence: TGTGCCTGGAGTAGATTAGCTTCGAACGAGCAGTACTTC. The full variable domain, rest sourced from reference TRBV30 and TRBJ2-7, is SQTIHQWPATLVQPVGSPLSLECTVEGTSNPNLYWYRQAAGRGLQLLFYSVGIGQISSEVPQNLSASRPQDRQFILSSKKLLLSDSGFYLCAWSRLASNEQYFGPGTRLTVT.

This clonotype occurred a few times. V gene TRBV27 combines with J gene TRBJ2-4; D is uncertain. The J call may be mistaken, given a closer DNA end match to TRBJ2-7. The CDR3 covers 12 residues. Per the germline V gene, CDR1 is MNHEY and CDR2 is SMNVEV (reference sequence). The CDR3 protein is CASSQRLGEQYF. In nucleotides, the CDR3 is TGTGCCAGCAGCCAGCGTCTAGGCGAGCAGTACTTC.

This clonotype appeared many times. The CDR3 protein is CASSGKGTDTQYF. Here the CDR3 DNA reads TGTGCCAGCAGTGGTAAGGGCACAGATACGCAGTATTTT. This chain links TRBV6-1 with TRBJ2-3; D gene ambiguous. CDR1 is MNHNS, CDR2 SASEGT, per germline. Trimming removed 4 bases at V and 1 base at J, with 6 bases between. This CDR3 contains 13 residues.

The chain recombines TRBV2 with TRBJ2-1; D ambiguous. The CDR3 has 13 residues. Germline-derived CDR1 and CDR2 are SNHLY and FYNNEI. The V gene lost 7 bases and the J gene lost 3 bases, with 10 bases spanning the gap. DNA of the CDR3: TGTGCCAGCAAGATCGGAGTCTACAATGAGCAGTTCTTC. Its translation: CASKIGVYNEQFF.